This entry describes one T cell receptor beta chain. This clone was counted between two and nine times. No cognate antigen has been identified for it. Within one base of it there is no much larger clone, and no base qualities were kept. These data belong to a study of Tregs in tolerant kidney transplant recipients (dated by TCRdb to 2018 to 2020). About the investigation overall: Additional Treg samples were obtained by sorting recipient CD4+CD25+CD127- cells from a roughly 3-day mixed lymphocyte reaction with belatacept, in some cases after a subsequent approximately five-day donor restimulation. Before combined kidney and bone marrow transplantation, this study identified donor-specific regulatory T cells using TCRbeta sequencing and then followed those same cells after transplant. During sorting of primary belatacept mixed lymphocyte reaction cultures, recipient cells were distinguished from donor cells with antibodies. Several methods of expanding Tregs specific for an allogeneic donor were compared by TCRbeta repertoire sequencing in 3 healthy controls. Results the study describes overall, beyond this receptor: Biological reproducibility was not examined directly, but technical replication error appeared to be minimal. The most biologically relevant and donor-specific TCRbeta repertoire appeared to be identified by expanding Tregs with activated donor B cells. The study was limited by small patient numbers, and the findings need validation in larger populations and under other immunosuppression protocols.

For TCRbeta CDR3 sequencing, genomic DNA was extracted from sorted cells using the QIAGEN DNeasy Blood and Tissue Kit. High-throughput TCRbeta CDR3 sequencing, including PCR amplification with bias correction and internal controls, was performed commercially through immunoSEQ. The authors' analysis ran thus. A unique productive TCRbeta sequence was defined by the CDR3 nucleotide sequence when primers matched, and otherwise by the CDR3 amino acid sequence together with the Vbeta and Jbeta genes. A sequence was defined as donor-reactive if the sequence was expanded at least 5-fold in CFSE-low cells compared with unstimulated cells and had a frequency of at least 0.01% in CFSE-low cells. Repertoire divergence was quantified by Jensen-Shannon divergence calculated from the top 100 TCRbeta sequences ranked by frequency. For any sample with multiple sequencing runs, sorting error was corrected in each run separately before the runs were pooled. Held by TCRdb, this immuneACCESS table contains in-frame sequences only and omits some clones. Under half of the omission traces to an unresolved V gene where checked; the cause of the rest is unknown. V and J calls and clone size come straight from that table; D and trimming were deduced from the DNA. For this sample there are about 44,000 clones; just under 97% appear just once. The ten biggest clones cover 0.37% of the sample.

Healthy control blood came either as purchased buffy coats or from healthy volunteers. Healthy control blood was separated into PBMCs by Ficoll density gradient and cryopreserved, and patient PBMCs were collected both before and after transplant. Inclusive of the bounding cysteine and phenylalanine, the CDR3 is 13 residues long. Only the CDR3 portion is preserved as DNA: 39 bases, with reading frame beginning at the first base. The V and J ends are trimmed by 2 bases and 8 bases, leaving 12 bases between them. CDR1 and CDR2, looked up from the germline V gene, are KGHSH and LQKENI. The receptor was isolated from a human donor in good health. Sequencing used Tregs from blood cultured with allogeneic cells. The chain is encoded by TRBV18 joined to TRBJ1-2; the D gene is possibly TRBD1, with 5 bases matching. The CDR3: CASSPTRDGGYTF. The DNA is as follows: TGTGCCAGCTCACCAACCAGGGATGGAGGCTACACCTTC.